The present entry profiles one TCR beta chain with its context. Its specificity is unknown. The PCR used 60 Vbeta and 13 Jbeta primers. Generated by immunoSEQ multiplex PCR, the TCRdb table keeps only in-frame clones and is missing some. The sample includes roughly 92,000 clones, around 81% of them seen just once. This CDR3 has 15 amino acids. From germline, CDR1 is MNHEY and CDR2 SMNVEV (reference sequence). V dropped 1 base and J dropped 8 bases, with 17 bases sitting between them. This sample was included in a study of cytomegalovirus exposure and HLA in healthy donors. Points from the study as a whole: Several of the most significant clusters were apparently associated with common viral pathogens in a later analysis.

The V call is TRBV27, the J call TRBJ1-2, with D possibly matching TRBD1 (5 bases). The sequence was collected from a woman in her 70s in good health and CMV-seropositive. Sample: PBMCs. The CDR3 sequence: CASSLFGTGKGGYTF. The CDR3 DNA reads as TGTGCCAGCAGTTTATTTGGGACTGGCAAAGGAGGCTACACCTTC.